This T cell receptor (beta chain) emerged from a study of response to subunit inactivated influenza vaccine. CDR1 and CDR2 from the germline V gene are ENHRY and SYGVKD. CDR3 length: 14 amino acids. The junction had 4 bases not matched to a gene; V was cut back by 6 bases and J by 1 base. TCRdb redid the calling of the RT-PCR reads with MiXCR, one entry per CDR3 protein. The repertoire consists of about 540,000 distinct CDR3 sequences, with 14% occurring once and the leading ten covering more than 9.5%. Notes on the study in general: Each seasonal influenza vaccination recruits few new T cells, the authors suggested.

In regard to this clonotype: Its antigen is as yet unknown.

The chain has TRBV10-3 and TRBJ2-3, with TRBD1 identical over 7 bases. The clonotype originates from a man aged 50-60 years who received an inactivated influenza vaccine. Sequencing used PBMCs from blood, obtained approximately 13 days after vaccination. The CDR3 is CAIRDRSGTDTQYF. For the CDR3, the DNA is TGTGCCATCAGGGACAGGTCCGGCACAGATACGCAGTATTTT.